The next 14 T cell receptor beta chains were all read from a single sample in a study of cytomegalovirus exposure and HLA in healthy donors. This PCR relied on a set of 60 Vbeta primers and 13 Jbeta primers. Measured with immunoSEQ multiplex PCR; TCRdb has only the in-frame clones, and not every one. Altogether some 200,000 clones are present, 82% being singletons, with the ten largest covering about 0.094%. The sequencing input was PBMCs. The receptors stem from a boy younger than 10 in good health and CMV-seronegative.

The chain links TRBV12-1 to TRBJ2-7; TRBD1 was called by the table and not checked on the DNA. TRBV12-1 represents a pseudogene. The CDR3 loop spans 16 amino acids. CDR3 in DNA: TGTGCCAGCAGCTCCCCACAGGGAGATGGCTCCTACGAGCAGTACTTC. Residues: CASSSPQGDGSYEQYF.

V gene TRBV19 combines with J gene TRBJ1-2; no clear D. Trimming pared 1 base from V and 2 bases from J, leaving 8 bases between. The CDR3 extends over 14 amino acids. CDR1 is LNHDA and CDR2 is SQIVND in the germline V gene (reference sequence). The CDR3 region is CASSIARGNYGYTF. Written as DNA, the CDR3 is TGTGCCAGTAGTATAGCGAGAGGCAACTATGGCTACACCTTC.

The chain links TRBV11-2 to TRBJ2-5; 10 bases are a match to TRBD2. The CDR3 has 16 amino acids. Unmatched junction bases numbered 4, after V lost 2 bases and J lost 1 base. The germline V gene encodes CDR1 SGHAT and CDR2 FQNNGV. The CDR3 nucleotides read TGTGCCAGCAGCTTATTCTTAGCGGGGGGCCAAGAGACCCAGTACTTC. As protein: CASSLFLAGGQETQYF. The full variable domain, completed using reference TRBV11-2 and TRBJ2-5, is EAGVAQSPRYKIIEKRQSVAFWCNPISGHATLYWYQQILGQGPKLLIQFQNNGVVDDSQLPKDRFSAERLKGVDSTLKIQPAKLEDSAVYLCASSLFLAGGQETQYFGPGTRLLVL.

J is TRBJ1-5 and V is TRBV4-1; D unresolved. CDR3 length: 14 residues. V lost 4 bases, J lost 1 base, and 8 bases lay in between. Germline V lookup: CDR1 MGHRA, CDR2 YSYEKL. The CDR3 region is CASSPLGSNQPQHF. The CDR3 DNA reads as TGCGCCAGCAGCCCCCTAGGCAGCAATCAGCCCCAGCATTTT.

The chain links TRBV6-1 to TRBJ2-5; weak D call: TRBD2 (5 bases). V shed 3 bases and J shed 4 bases, with 15 bases lying between them. This CDR3 is 15 amino acids long. Germline assignment: CDR1 MNHNS and CDR2 SASEGT. CDR3 DNA sequence: TGTGCCAGCAGTGATCGGTGGCGGGTGGGAGAGACCCAGTACTTC. Amino acids: CASSDRWRVGETQYF.

V is TRBV30 and J is TRBJ2-7; D possibly corresponds to TRBD1 (5 bases). Germline values: CDR1 GTSNPN, CDR2 SVGIG (reference sequence). The CDR3 covers 12 residues. V lost 3 bases to trimming and J lost 4 bases, with 10 bases between them. CDR3 coding DNA: TGTGCCTGGAGGACAGAAAATTACGAGCAGTACTTC. Protein product: CAWRTENYEQYF.

The J gene is TRBJ1-1, the V gene TRBV27; possibly TRBD1 for D (6 bases). This CDR3 spans 14 amino acids. V gave up 1 base and J gave up 4 bases, with 10 bases separating them. Per the germline V gene, CDR1 is MNHEY and CDR2 is SMNVEV (reference sequence). The CDR3 here is CASSLYQGFTEAFF. CDR3 sequence (DNA): TGTGCCAGCAGTTTATATCAGGGGTTCACTGAAGCTTTCTTT.

This sequence joins TRBV10-3 and TRBJ1-1; D is unresolved. The CDR3 extends over 14 amino acids. V dropped 4 bases and J dropped 0 bases, with 9 bases sitting between them. Looked up from germline, CDR1 is ENHRY and CDR2 is SYGVKD. The chain's CDR3 is CAISVGLMNTEAFF. As DNA, the CDR3 is TGTGCCATCAGTGTCGGACTCATGAACACTGAAGCTTTCTTT.

V gene TRBV5-4 combines with J gene TRBJ1-6; D might be TRBD1 (5 bases). V was trimmed by 2 bases and J by 5 bases, leaving 8 bases between them. The CDR3 is 14 amino acids. Looked up from germline, CDR1 is SGHNT and CDR2 is YYREEE (reference sequence). DNA of the CDR3: TGTGCCAGCAGCTTTCTGACAGATAATTCACCCCTCCACTTT. It translates to CASSFLTDNSPLHF.

A single count supports this clone. V is TRBV4-2 and J is TRBJ1-4, with D uncertain. This CDR3 comprises 12 residues. Trimming shortened V by 1 base and J by 7 bases, and 4 bases separated the two germline ends. Per the germline V gene, CDR1 is LGHNA and CDR2 is YNFKEQ. The CDR3 DNA sequence: TGTGCCAGCAGCCAAGTAGCTGAAAAACTGTTTTTT. Translating it yields CASSQVAEKLFF.

This clone was seen once. At the DNA level, this CDR3 is encoded by other sequences in the same sample as well. V usage is TRBV2 and J usage is TRBJ1-1, with D possibly matching TRBD1 (6 bases). CDR3 length: 16 amino acids. Trimming removed 0 bases at V and 3 bases at J, with 14 bases between. CDR1 is SNHLY, CDR2 FYNNEI, per germline. CDR3 in amino acids: CASSEARGGGDTEAFF. CDR3 bases: TGTGCCAGCAGTGAAGCGCGCGGGGGGGGCGACACTGAAGCTTTCTTT. The variable domain in full, completed from reference TRBV2 and TRBJ1-1, reads EPEVTQTPSHQVTQMGQEVILRCVPISNHLYFYWYRQILGQKVEFLVSFYNNEISEKSEIFDDQFSVERPDGSNFTLKIRSTKLEDSAMYFCASSEARGGGDTEAFFGQGTRLTVV.

The chain is built from TRBV6-5 and TRBJ1-1, with D unclear. Germline assignment: CDR1 MNHEY and CDR2 SVGAGI. This CDR3 region has 14 residues. V was cut by 3 bases and J by 0 bases, with 8 bases left in between. The CDR3 region is CASSYVGVNTEAFF. CDR3 bases: TGTGCCAGCAGTTATGTCGGGGTGAACACTGAAGCTTTCTTT.

The chain is built from TRBV29-1 and TRBJ1-1; no reliable D call. V lost 5 bases, J lost 0 bases, and 4 bases lay in between. In germline, CDR1 is SQVTM, CDR2 ANQGSEA. The length of the CDR3 is 11 residues. CDR3 bases: TGCAGCGTTACAGTGAACACTGAAGCTTTCTTT. It codes for CSVTVNTEAFF.

The V call is TRBV5-1, the J call TRBJ1-1; D is uncertain. Germline CDR1 reads SGHRS; CDR2 reads YFSETQ. The CDR3 consists of 14 residues. Between the trimmed V and J ends, which lost 4 bases and 1 base, there was a span of 11 bases. As DNA, the CDR3 is TGCGCCAGCAGCGGCGGCCCTTCGAACACTGAAGCTTTCTTT. It encodes CASSGGPSNTEAFF.